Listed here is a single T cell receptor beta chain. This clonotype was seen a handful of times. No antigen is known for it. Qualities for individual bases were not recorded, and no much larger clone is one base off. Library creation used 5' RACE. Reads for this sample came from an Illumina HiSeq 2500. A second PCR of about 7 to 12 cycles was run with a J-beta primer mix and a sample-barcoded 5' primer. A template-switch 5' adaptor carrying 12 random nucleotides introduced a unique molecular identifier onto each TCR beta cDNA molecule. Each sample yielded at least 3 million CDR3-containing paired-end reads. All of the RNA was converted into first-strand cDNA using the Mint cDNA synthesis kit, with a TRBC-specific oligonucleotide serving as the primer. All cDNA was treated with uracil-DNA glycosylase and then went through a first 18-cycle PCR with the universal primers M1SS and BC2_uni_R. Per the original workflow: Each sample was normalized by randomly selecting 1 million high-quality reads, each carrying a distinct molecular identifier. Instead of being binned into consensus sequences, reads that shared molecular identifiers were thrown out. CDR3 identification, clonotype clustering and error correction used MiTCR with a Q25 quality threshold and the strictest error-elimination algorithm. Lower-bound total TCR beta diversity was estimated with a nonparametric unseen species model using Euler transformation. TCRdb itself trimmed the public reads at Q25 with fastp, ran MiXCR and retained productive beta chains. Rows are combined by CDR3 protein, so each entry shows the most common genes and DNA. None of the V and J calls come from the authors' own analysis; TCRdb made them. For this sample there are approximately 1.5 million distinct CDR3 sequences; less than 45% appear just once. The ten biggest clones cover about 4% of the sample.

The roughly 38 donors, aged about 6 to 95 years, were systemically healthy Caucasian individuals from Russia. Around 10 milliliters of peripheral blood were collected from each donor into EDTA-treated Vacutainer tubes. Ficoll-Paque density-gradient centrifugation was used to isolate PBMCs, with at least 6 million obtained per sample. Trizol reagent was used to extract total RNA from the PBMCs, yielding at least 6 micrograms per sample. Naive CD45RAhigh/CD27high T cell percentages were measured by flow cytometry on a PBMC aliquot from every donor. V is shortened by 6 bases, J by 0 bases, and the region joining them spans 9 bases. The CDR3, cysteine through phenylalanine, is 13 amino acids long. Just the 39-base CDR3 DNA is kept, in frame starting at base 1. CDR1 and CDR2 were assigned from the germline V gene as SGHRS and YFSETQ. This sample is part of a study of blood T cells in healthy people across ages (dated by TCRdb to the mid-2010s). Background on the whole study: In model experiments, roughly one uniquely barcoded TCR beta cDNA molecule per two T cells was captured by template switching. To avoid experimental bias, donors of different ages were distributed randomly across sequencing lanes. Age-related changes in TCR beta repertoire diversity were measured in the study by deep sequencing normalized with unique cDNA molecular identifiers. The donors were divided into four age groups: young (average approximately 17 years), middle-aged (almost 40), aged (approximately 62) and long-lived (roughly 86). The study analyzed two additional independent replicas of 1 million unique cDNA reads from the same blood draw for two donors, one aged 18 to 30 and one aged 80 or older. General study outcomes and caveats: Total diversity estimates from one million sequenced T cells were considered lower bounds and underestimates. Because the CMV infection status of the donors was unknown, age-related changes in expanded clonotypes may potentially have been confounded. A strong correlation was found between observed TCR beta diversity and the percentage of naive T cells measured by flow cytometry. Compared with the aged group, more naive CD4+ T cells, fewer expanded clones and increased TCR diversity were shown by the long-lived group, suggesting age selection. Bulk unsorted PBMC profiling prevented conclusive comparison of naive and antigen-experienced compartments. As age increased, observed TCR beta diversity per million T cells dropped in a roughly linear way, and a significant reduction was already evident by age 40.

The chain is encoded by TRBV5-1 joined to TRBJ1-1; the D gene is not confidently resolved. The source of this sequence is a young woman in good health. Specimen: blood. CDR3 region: CASIGDLNTEAFF. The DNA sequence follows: TGCGCCAGCATCGGAGATTTGAACACTGAAGCTTTCTTT.